These 8 T cell receptor beta chains originate from one sample sequenced in a study of T cell clonotyping in hematopoietic cell transplantation (dated by TCRdb to the early 2020s). Library construction relied on the immunoSEQ multiplex PCR assay. The immuneACCESS repertoire file appears here via TCRdb, limited to in-frame rearrangements. These files lack a portion of the clones; in checked studies, under half of the deficit traces to unresolved V genes, and the cause of the others is not known. In all, the sample holds more than 9,500 clones, and 72% of those were seen once. The ten largest account for over 12% of the sample. The sample's time point label is to be understood as: 180 days after allo-HCT. This material consisted of peripheral blood mononuclear cells, taken 180 days after allogeneic stem cell transplant. Every receptor here comes from a male patient aged 60-70 years who had an allogeneic stem cell transplant from an unrelated donor, so the T cells may come from the graft donor. Some clones in this sample may be carry-over from other donors' samples.

The chain recombines TRBV6-1 with TRBJ1-5; D unclear. The V end was cut by 0 bases, the J end by 10 bases, with 16 bases between. The CDR3 is made up of 15 amino acids. The germline V gene has CDR1 MNHNS and CDR2 SASEGT. The CDR3 region is CASSEAVLPLHPQHF. The CDR3, as DNA: TGTGCCAGCAGTGAAGCGGTCTTGCCCCTTCATCCCCAGCATTTT.

The CDR3 sequence is CASSLLGTGLSSEQYF. The CDR3 nucleotides read TGTGCCAGCAGCCTCCTCGGGACAGGGCTTTCGAGCGAGCAGTACTTC. The chain is built from TRBV2 and TRBJ2-7; 9 nucleotides agree with TRBD1. Germline assignment: CDR1 SNHLY and CDR2 FYNNEI. J gave up 6 bases and V 6 bases, and 15 bases lay outside the gene matches. The CDR3 extends over 16 amino acids.

The chain links TRBV2 to TRBJ2-7, with unresolved D. V was cut by 8 bases and J by 7 bases, with 15 bases left in between. CDR1 and CDR2 (germline): SNHLY, FYNNEI. The CDR3 contains 12 residues. The CDR3 nucleotides read TGTGCCAGCGTCGGACCCCTGGGGGAGCAGTACTTC. Its protein product is CASVGPLGEQYF.

V gene TRBV9 combines with J gene TRBJ2-2; D is uncertain. This CDR3 contains 14 residues. CDR1 SGDLS and CDR2 YYNGEE come from the germline V gene. The germline V and J ends were trimmed by 3 bases and 6 bases, with 12 bases remaining between them. The CDR3: CASSAPERPGELFF. The CDR3 nucleotides are TGTGCCAGCAGCGCCCCTGAGCGACCCGGGGAGCTGTTTTTT.

This clone was seen a few times. The gene calls are TRBV6-1 and TRBJ2-7; 8 bases agree with TRBD1. Germline assignment: CDR1 MNHNS and CDR2 SASEGT. V was pared by 6 bases and J by 3 bases, with 4 bases of the junction left unmatched. CDR3 size: 13 residues. Written as DNA, the CDR3 is TGTGCCAGCAGCGGACAGGGACACTACGAGCAGTACTTC. Amino acid sequence: CASSGQGHYEQYF.

The chain combines TRBV5-4 with TRBJ1-1, with D possibly TRBD1 on 6 matching bases. The germline CDR1 and CDR2 sequences are SGHNT and YYREEE (reference sequence). V lost 2 bases, J lost 4 bases, and 9 bases lay in between. The CDR3 contains 13 residues. The CDR3 sequence: CASSFRQATEAFF. The DNA for the CDR3 is TGTGCCAGCAGCTTCCGACAGGCCACTGAAGCTTTCTTT.

The CDR3 DNA follows: TGTGCCAGCGGTTTCGGACAGACTGAAGCTTTCTTT. As protein: CASGFGQTEAFF. The rearrangement joins TRBV6-5 to TRBJ1-1; possibly TRBD1 for D (6 bases). CDR3 length: 12 residues. From germline, CDR1 is MNHEY and CDR2 SVGAGI. The V gene lost 8 bases and the J gene lost 5 bases, with 12 bases spanning the gap.

The chain recombines TRBV11-2 with TRBJ1-2; 9 positions agree with TRBD1. CDR1 is SGHAT and CDR2 is FQNNGV in the germline V gene. V gave up 5 bases and J gave up 5 bases; unmatched junction bases: 9. CDR3 length: 15 residues. CDR3: CASSRRTGDPYGYTF. CDR3 nucleotides: TGTGCCAGCAGCCGACGGACAGGGGACCCATATGGCTACACCTTC. The whole variable domain, remainder taken from reference TRBV11-2 and TRBJ1-2, is EAGVAQSPRYKIIEKRQSVAFWCNPISGHATLYWYQQILGQGPKLLIQFQNNGVVDDSQLPKDRFSAERLKGVDSTLKIQPAKLEDSAVYLCASSRRTGDPYGYTFGSGTRLTVV.